These 23 T cell receptor beta chains share one sample of origin, sequenced in a study of graft-versus-host responses after intestinal transplantation. The method was immunoSEQ multiplex PCR; TCRdb's version includes in-frame clones alone and lacks a portion of them. Altogether 20,000 to 25,000 clones are present, 35% to 50% being singletons, with the ten largest covering over 1.1%. The authors plated roughly 200,000 CFSE-labeled responder cells with roughly 200,000 irradiated, violet-dye-labeled stimulator cells. The input for sequencing was alloreactive CD8+ T cells from a mixed lymphocyte reaction culture, taken before transplantation. The subset was: CFSE-low proliferating T cells sorted from approximately 6-day pre-transplant mixed lymphocyte reaction (GvH or HvG direction). These TCRs come from a human patient who was an organ donor for intestinal transplantation.

The chain couples TRBV29-1 to TRBJ2-7; D ambiguous. From germline, CDR1 is SQVTM and CDR2 ANQGSEA. The germline V and J ends were trimmed by 7 bases and 0 bases, with 13 bases remaining between them. The CDR3 consists of 13 residues. DNA for the CDR3: TGCAGCGCCACGGACGTCAACTCCTACGAGCAGTACTTC. Amino acids: CSATDVNSYEQYF.

The V gene is TRBV6-6, the J gene TRBJ1-2; perhaps TRBD1 as D (5 bases). This CDR3 is built from 15 residues. The germline V and J ends were trimmed by 0 bases and 2 bases, with 10 bases remaining between them. Germline assignment: CDR1 MNHNY and CDR2 SVGAGI (reference sequence). The DNA of the CDR3 is TGTGCCAGCAGTTACTCGACCCAGGGCAACTATGGCTACACCTTC. Encoded protein: CASSYSTQGNYGYTF.

This chain joins TRBV6-6 and TRBJ2-5, with a possible D match to TRBD1 (5 bases). CDR3 length equals 15 residues. Deletions cut 0 bases from V and 4 bases from J, with 12 bases between. Germline V gene data show CDR1 as MNHNY and CDR2 as SVGAGI (reference sequence). The DNA for the CDR3 is TGTGCCAGCAGTTACTCCCAGGGTGGGCTAGAGACCCAGTACTTC. It translates to CASSYSQGGLETQYF.

This chain uses TRBV6-5 with TRBJ2-5, with unresolved D. V was clipped by 8 bases and J by 1 base, with 14 bases between them. The CDR3 is made up of 14 amino acids. The V gene's germline CDR1 is MNHEY and CDR2 SVGAGI. DNA of the CDR3: TGTGCCAGCTGTAGATTACCAGGCCAAGAGACCCAGTACTTC. It codes for CASCRLPGQETQYF.

This clone came up a few times. Here the CDR3 reads CASSLRTSGTYEQYF. Here the CDR3 DNA reads TGTGCCAGCAGTTTAAGGACTAGCGGGACCTACGAGCAGTACTTC. The rearrangement joins TRBV27 to TRBJ2-7; 12 nucleotides match TRBD2. Germline CDR1 reads MNHEY; CDR2 reads SMNVEV (reference sequence). The CDR3 covers 15 residues. The J segment lost 2 bases and the V segment lost 2 bases, leaving 1 base of the junction unmatched.

The rearrangement joins TRBV11-2 to TRBJ1-2; 9 bases fit TRBD1. This CDR3 contains 14 residues. V was pared by 1 base and J by 8 bases, with 5 bases of the junction left unmatched. CDR1 is SGHAT and CDR2 is FQNNGV in the germline V gene. The CDR3 reads CASSLGTGVWGYTF. The CDR3 nucleotides are TGTGCCAGCAGCTTAGGGACAGGGGTTTGGGGCTACACCTTC.

The V call is TRBV4-2, the J call TRBJ2-7; TRBD1 agrees at 7 bases. The CDR3 contains 13 residues. V lost 5 bases, J lost 5 bases, and 6 bases stayed unmatched. The germline gives CDR1 LGHNA, CDR2 YNFKEQ. The CDR3 protein is CASSLDRVNEQYF. CDR3 bases: TGTGCCAGCAGCTTAGACAGGGTTAACGAGCAGTACTTC.

This clone has only a few counts. The chain carries TRBV5-4 and TRBJ1-2; D is perhaps TRBD1 (5 bases). The CDR3 contains 13 residues. From germline, CDR1 is SGHNT and CDR2 YYREEE (reference sequence). Trimming took off 0 bases at V and 8 bases at J, with 11 bases between the two ends. The CDR3 protein is CASSLVGELGYTF. CDR3 DNA sequence: TGTGCCAGCAGCTTGGTGGGGGAATTAGGCTACACCTTC.

V usage is TRBV10-1 and J usage is TRBJ2-3, with D unresolved. Germline assignment: CDR1 WNHNN and CDR2 SYGVQD (reference sequence). The CDR3 totals 14 residues. Deletions cut 4 bases from V and 6 bases from J, with 14 bases between. CDR3 sequence: CASSVTDARDTQYF. The DNA for the CDR3 is TGCGCCAGCAGTGTGACGGATGCTAGGGATACGCAGTATTTT.

The chain employs TRBV11-2 and TRBJ1-1, with 9 bases identical to TRBD1. V was pared by 4 bases and J by 1 base, with 4 bases of the junction left unmatched. The CDR3 runs 15 residues. Per the germline V gene, CDR1 is SGHAT and CDR2 is FQNNGV. The CDR3 DNA reads as TGTGCCAGCAGCTCAGGGACAGGGTGGAACACTGAAGCTTTCTTT. It yields the protein CASSSGTGWNTEAFF.

This clone is categorized as large (0.1 to 1%). J is TRBJ1-3 and V is TRBV9, with 7 bases matching TRBD1. The CDR3 loop spans 15 amino acids. The V gene end was trimmed by 3 bases and the J gene end by 2 bases; junction bases not matched to a gene: 5. Germline V gene lookup returns CDR1 SGDLS and CDR2 YYNGEE. The CDR3 reads CASSAAGTAGNTIYF. The CDR3 DNA reads TGTGCCAGCAGCGCTGCCGGGACAGCTGGAAACACCATATATTTT.

This clone was detected only a few times. The V gene is TRBV5-3, the J gene TRBJ1-2; 10 bases align to TRBD1. TRBV5-3 is identified as an open reading frame with a role that is uncertain. This CDR3 has 16 residues. The V gene end was trimmed by 4 bases and the J gene end by 8 bases; junction bases not matched to a gene: 14. DNA of the CDR3: TGTGCCAGAAGCATTCCGGGACAGGGGATGTTCAACGGCTACACCTTC. It translates to CARSIPGQGMFNGYTF.

This clone was seen a handful of times. The chain is built from TRBV21-1 and TRBJ2-3; the table's D call, TRBD2, has no DNA check behind it. TRBV21-1 is flagged as a pseudogene. The CDR3 has 15 amino acids. The CDR3 spells CASSKFRGATDTQYF. CDR3 DNA: TGTGCCAGCAGCAAATTCAGAGGAGCCACAGATACGCAGTATTTT.

In its sample, this clone is medium-sized (0.01 to 0.1%). This rearrangement joins TRBV6-5 to TRBJ1-2, with 7 nucleotides matching TRBD1. V was pared by 5 bases and J by 4 bases, with 7 bases of the junction left unmatched. Germline V gene lookup returns CDR1 MNHEY and CDR2 SVGAGI. CDR3 length: 14 residues. In DNA form, the CDR3 reads TGTGCCAGCAGTGTCCAGGGGGGCGGCTATGGCTACACCTTC. Amino acid sequence: CASSVQGGGYGYTF.

The sample holds a few counts of this clone. The rearrangement uses TRBV5-6 and TRBJ2-1; TRBD1 matches 7 bases. V shed 4 bases and J 2 bases; nucleotides not matched to a gene: 3. This CDR3 region has 14 residues. The germline gives CDR1 SGHDT, CDR2 YYEEEE. The DNA for the CDR3 is TGTGCCAGCAGCCCTGGGACAGCCTACAATGAGCAGTTCTTC. Encoded protein: CASSPGTAYNEQFF.

There are a few counts of this clone. The chain joins TRBV7-2 to TRBJ1-5; D call uncertain. Germline V lookup: CDR1 SGHTA, CDR2 FQGNSA. There are 16 residues in the CDR3. Trimming took 1 base from V and 5 from J, leaving 15 bases between them. The DNA for the CDR3 is TGTGCCAGCAGCTTAGGGCCTTTAGGGTTGGATCAGCCCCAGCATTTT. Residues: CASSLGPLGLDQPQHF.

This sequence joins TRBV21-1 and TRBJ2-1; the D call TRBD1 from the table was never checked on the DNA. TRBV21-1 is a pseudogene locus. The CDR3 sequence is 17 residues long. This CDR3 reads CASSKKPLGQGTDEQFF. Here the CDR3 DNA reads TGTGCCAGCAGCAAAAAACCTCTGGGACAGGGAACGGATGAGCAGTTCTTC.

This clone appeared a few times. The V and J genes are TRBV6-1 and TRBJ2-1; D might be TRBD2 (5 bases). Germline values: CDR1 MNHNS, CDR2 SASEGT. The CDR3 has 13 residues. Trimming shortened V by 6 bases and J by 2 bases, and 8 bases separated the two germline ends. CDR3 residues: CASSSGAYNEQFF. The CDR3 DNA is TGTGCCAGCAGCAGCGGAGCCTACAATGAGCAGTTCTTC.

The chain employs TRBV18 and TRBJ2-7; 12 bases are a match to TRBD2. J gave up 5 bases and V 3 bases, and 5 bases lay outside the gene matches. The CDR3 runs 15 residues. The germline V gene encodes CDR1 KGHSH and CDR2 LQKENI. CDR3 loop: CASSPGLAGSNEQYF. In DNA form, the CDR3 reads TGTGCCAGCTCACCCGGACTAGCGGGAAGTAACGAGCAGTACTTC.

This clone was detected only a few times. This chain connects TRBV11-2 to TRBJ2-2, with TRBD2 matching over 9 bases. Germline V CDR1 and CDR2: SGHAT, FQNNGV. The CDR3 sequence is 15 residues long. The V and J ends lost 4 bases and 1 base, in that order; junction bases with no gene match: 1. CDR3: CASSSTSGNTGELFF. The CDR3 nucleotides read TGTGCCAGCAGCTCGACTAGCGGGAACACCGGGGAGCTGTTTTTT.

The chain combines TRBV5-5 with TRBJ2-1; 12 bases are shared with TRBD2. CDR1 SGHKS and CDR2 YYEKEE come from the germline V gene (reference sequence). The length of the CDR3 is 15 residues. Trimming took 5 bases from V and 7 from J; bases not matched to a gene: 7. CDR3: CASRKTSGSSNEQFF. The CDR3 nucleotides are TGTGCCAGCAGAAAGACTAGCGGGAGTAGTAATGAGCAGTTCTTC.

This chain links TRBV28 with TRBJ2-7; tentatively, D is TRBD1 (5 bases). The V end was cut by 6 bases, the J end by 2 bases, with 23 bases between. The germline V gene encodes CDR1 MDHEN and CDR2 SYDVKM. The CDR3 runs 17 residues. CDR3 bases: TGTGCCAGCAGATACCGGATCGGCCAGGGAAGCGCCTACGAGCAGTACTTC. Its protein product is CASRYRIGQGSAYEQYF.

This clone was detected only once. This chain connects TRBV4-1 to TRBJ2-5; D is ambiguous. The CDR3 is 11 residues long. Germline V lookup: CDR1 MGHRA, CDR2 YSYEKL. Trimming shortened V by 3 bases and J by 7 bases, and 6 bases separated the two germline ends. CDR3 in amino acids: CASSHWRTQYF. CDR3 bases: TGCGCCAGCAGCCACTGGCGGACCCAGTACTTC.